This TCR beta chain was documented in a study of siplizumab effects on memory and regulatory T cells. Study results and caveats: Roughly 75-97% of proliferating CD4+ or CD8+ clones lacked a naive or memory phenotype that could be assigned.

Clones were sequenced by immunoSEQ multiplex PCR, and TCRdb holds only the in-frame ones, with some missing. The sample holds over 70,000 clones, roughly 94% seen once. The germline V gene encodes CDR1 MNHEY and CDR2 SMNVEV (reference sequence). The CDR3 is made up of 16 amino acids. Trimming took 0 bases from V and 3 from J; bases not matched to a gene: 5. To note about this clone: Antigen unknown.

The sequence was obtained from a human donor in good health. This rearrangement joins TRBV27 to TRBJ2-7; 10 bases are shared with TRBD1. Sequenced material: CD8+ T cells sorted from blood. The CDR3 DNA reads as TGTGCCAGCAGTTTATCGACAGGGGGCTTGTTCTACGAGCAGTACTTC. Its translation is CASSLSTGGLFYEQYF.